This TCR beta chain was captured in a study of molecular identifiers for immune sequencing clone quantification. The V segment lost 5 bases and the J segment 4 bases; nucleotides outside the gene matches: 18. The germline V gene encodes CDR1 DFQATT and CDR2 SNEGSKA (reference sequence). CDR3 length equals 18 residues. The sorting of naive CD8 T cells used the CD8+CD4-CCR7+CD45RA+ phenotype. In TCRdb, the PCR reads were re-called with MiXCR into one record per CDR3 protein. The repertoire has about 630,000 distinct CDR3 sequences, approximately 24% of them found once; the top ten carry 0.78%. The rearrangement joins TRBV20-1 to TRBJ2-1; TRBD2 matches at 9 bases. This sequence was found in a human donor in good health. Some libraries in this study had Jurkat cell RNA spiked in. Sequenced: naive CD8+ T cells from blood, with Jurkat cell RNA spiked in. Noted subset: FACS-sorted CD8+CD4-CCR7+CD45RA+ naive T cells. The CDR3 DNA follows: TGCAGTGCTTCCCGAGGGACTAGCAGGAGAATCGGATACAATGAGCAGTTCTTC. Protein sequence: CSASRGTSRRIGYNEQFF.